This TCR beta chain was recorded in a study of blood T cell repertoires in COVID-19. This clone was observed a few times. The assay was immunoSEQ multiplex PCR, and TCRdb's table has in-frame clones only and misses some. The table has roughly 100,000 clones, approximately 84% seen once. CDR3 length equals 14 residues. With 3 bases removed from V and 6 bases from J, the gap between germline ends came to 14 bases. Per germline, CDR1 KGHSH and CDR2 LQKENI. Sequenced material: peripheral blood. The TCR originated in a human donor in a cohort sampled during active or convalescent COVID-19. The J gene is TRBJ1-2, the V gene TRBV18; no clear D gene. Here the CDR3 reads CASSPPSYYDGYTF. The CDR3 nucleotides read TGTGCCAGCTCACCTCCTTCGTACTACGATGGCTACACCTTC. The full variable domain, completed using reference TRBV18 and TRBJ1-2, is NAGVMQNPRHLVRRRGQEARLRCSPMKGHSHVYWYRQLPEEGLKFMVYLQKENIIDESGMPKERFSAEFPKEGPSILRIQQVVRGDSAAYFCASSPPSYYDGYTFGSGTRLTVV.